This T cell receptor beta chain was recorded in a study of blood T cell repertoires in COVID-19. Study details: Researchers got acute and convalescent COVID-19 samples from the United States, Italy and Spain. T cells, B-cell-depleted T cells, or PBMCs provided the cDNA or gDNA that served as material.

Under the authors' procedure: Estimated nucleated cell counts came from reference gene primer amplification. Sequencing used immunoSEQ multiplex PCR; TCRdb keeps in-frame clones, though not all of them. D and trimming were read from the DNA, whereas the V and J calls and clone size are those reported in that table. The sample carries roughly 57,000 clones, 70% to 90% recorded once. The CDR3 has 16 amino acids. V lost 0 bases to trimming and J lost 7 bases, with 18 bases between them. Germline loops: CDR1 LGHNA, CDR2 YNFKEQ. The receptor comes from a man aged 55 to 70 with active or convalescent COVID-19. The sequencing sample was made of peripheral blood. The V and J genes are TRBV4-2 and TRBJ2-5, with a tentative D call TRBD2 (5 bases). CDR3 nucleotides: TGTGCCAGCAGCCAAGAAGGAGGTACGGTTAGAGGGACCCAGTACTTC. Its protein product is CASSQEGGTVRGTQYF.